A single T cell receptor (beta chain) is shown here with its context. Its cognate antigen is unknown. The PCR employed 60 Vbeta primers together with 13 Jbeta primers. Measured with immunoSEQ multiplex PCR; TCRdb has only the in-frame clones, and not every one. The profile covers around 150,000 clones, with around 69% appearing a single time and over 1.1% taken by the ten largest. This record comes from a study of cytomegalovirus exposure and HLA in healthy donors. Study results and caveats: There were a few CMV-associated chains whose specificity for CMV antigens was confirmed in vitro. In a later analysis, productive TCRs from donors in an Asian-associated ancestry cluster reportedly carried fewer N-insertions than the cohort mean.

The CDR3 has 16 residues. Trimming at V came to 4 bases and at J to 4 bases, leaving 10 bases not matched to a gene. Per the germline V gene, CDR1 is SNHLY and CDR2 is FYNNEI. This receptor was taken from a man aged 55-75 years in good health and CMV-seronegative. The sample comprised PBMCs. The gene calls are TRBV2 and TRBJ2-7; 10 bases map to TRBD2. The chain's CDR3 is CASSALSASGSYEQYF. CDR3 DNA: TGTGCCAGCAGTGCTCTTTCGGCTAGCGGGAGTTACGAGCAGTACTTC.